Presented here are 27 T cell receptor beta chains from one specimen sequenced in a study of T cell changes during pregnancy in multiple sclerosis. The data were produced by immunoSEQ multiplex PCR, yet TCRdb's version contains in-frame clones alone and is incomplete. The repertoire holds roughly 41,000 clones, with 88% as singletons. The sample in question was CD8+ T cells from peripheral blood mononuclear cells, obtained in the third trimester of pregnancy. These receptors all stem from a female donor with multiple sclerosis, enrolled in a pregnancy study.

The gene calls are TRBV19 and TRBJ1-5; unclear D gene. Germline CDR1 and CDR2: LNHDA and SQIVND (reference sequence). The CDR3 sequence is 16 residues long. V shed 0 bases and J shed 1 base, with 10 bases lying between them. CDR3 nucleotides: TGTGCCAGTAGTATAGAAGGAGGGTACAGCAATCAGCCCCAGCATTTT. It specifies CASSIEGGYSNQPQHF.

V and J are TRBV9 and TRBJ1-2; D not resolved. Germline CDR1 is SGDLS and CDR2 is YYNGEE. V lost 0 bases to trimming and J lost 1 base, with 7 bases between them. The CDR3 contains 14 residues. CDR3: CASSVGQDNYGYTF. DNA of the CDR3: TGTGCCAGCAGCGTAGGCCAGGATAACTATGGCTACACCTTC.

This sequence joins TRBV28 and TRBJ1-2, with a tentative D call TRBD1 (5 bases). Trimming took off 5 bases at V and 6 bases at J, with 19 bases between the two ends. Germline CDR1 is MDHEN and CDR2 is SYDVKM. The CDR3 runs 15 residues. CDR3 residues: CASSPTGLTKDGYTF. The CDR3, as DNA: TGTGCCAGCAGTCCGACGGGACTTACGAAGGATGGCTACACCTTC.

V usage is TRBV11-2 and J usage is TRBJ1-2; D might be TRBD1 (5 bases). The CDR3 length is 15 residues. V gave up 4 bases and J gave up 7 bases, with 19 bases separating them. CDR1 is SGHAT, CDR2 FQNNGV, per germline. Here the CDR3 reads CASSSTPWGVPGYTF. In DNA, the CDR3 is TGTGCCAGCAGCTCTACCCCCTGGGGGGTCCCTGGCTACACCTTC.

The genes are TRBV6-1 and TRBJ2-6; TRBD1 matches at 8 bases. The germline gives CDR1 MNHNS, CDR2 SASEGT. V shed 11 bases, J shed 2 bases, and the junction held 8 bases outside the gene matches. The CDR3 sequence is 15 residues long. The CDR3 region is CALGTGPTGANVLTF. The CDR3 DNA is TGTGCCCTGGGGACAGGACCTACTGGGGCCAACGTCCTGACTTTC.

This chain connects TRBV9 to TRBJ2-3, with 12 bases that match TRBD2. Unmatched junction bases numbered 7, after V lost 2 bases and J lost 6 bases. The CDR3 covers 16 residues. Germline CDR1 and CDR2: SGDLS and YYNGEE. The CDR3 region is CASSVWASGGADTQYF. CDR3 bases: TGTGCCAGCAGCGTGTGGGCTAGCGGGGGGGCGGATACGCAGTATTTT. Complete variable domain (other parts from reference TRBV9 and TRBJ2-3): DSGVTQTPKHLITATGQRVTLRCSPRSGDLSVYWYQQSLDQGLQFLIQYYNGEERAKGNILERFSAQQFPDLHSELNLSSLELGDSALYFCASSVWASGGADTQYFGPGTRLTVL.

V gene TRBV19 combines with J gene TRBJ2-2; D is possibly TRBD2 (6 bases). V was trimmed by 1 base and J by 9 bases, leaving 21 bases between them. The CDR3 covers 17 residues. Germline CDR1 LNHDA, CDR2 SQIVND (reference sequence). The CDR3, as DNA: TGTGCCAGTAGTATAGGTATCGGGAGTCGGGGTTCGTGGGAGCTGTTTTTT. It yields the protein CASSIGIGSRGSWELFF.

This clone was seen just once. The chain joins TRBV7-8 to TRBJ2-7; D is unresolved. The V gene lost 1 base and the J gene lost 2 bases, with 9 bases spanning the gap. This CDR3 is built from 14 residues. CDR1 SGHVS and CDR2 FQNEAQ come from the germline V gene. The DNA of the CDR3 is TGTGCCAGCAGCTTAGTCCCTAGTGCCTACGAGCAGTACTTC. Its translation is CASSLVPSAYEQYF.

CDR3 in amino acids: CASSPTGAYNSPLHF. Here the CDR3 DNA reads TGTGCCAGCAGCCCAACAGGGGCCTATAATTCACCCCTCCACTTT. The chain uses TRBV6-6 and TRBJ1-6, with 7 nucleotides matching TRBD1. With 6 bases clipped from V and 2 bases from J, the junction kept 4 bases outside the gene matches. The CDR3 spans 15 residues. CDR1 MNHNY and CDR2 SVGAGI come from the germline V gene (reference sequence).

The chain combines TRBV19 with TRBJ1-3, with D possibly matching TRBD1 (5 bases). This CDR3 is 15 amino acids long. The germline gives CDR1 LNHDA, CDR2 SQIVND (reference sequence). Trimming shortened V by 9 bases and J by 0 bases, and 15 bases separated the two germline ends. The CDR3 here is CASSWDLNSGNTIYF. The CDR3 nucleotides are TGTGCCAGCAGTTGGGACTTAAACTCTGGAAACACCATATATTTT.

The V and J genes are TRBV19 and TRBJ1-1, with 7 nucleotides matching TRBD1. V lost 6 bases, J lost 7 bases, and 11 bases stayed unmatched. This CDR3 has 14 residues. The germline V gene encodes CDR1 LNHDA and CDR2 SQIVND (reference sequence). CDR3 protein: CASRYDRDYIEAFF. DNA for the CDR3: TGTGCCAGTAGATACGACAGGGATTACATTGAAGCTTTCTTT.

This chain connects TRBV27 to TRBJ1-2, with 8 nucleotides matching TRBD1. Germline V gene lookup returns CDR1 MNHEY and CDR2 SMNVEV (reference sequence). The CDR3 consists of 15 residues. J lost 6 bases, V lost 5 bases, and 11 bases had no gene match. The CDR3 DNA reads TGTGCCAGCAGTGGGACAGGTGGGGGTTATAATGGCTACACCTTC. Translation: CASSGTGGGYNGYTF.

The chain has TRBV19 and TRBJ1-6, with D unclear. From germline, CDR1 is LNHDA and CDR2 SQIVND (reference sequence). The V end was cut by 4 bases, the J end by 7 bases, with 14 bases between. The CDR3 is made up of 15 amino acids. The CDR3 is CASSTLRQTNSPLHF. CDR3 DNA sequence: TGTGCCAGTAGTACCCTCCGGCAGACAAATTCACCCCTCCACTTT.

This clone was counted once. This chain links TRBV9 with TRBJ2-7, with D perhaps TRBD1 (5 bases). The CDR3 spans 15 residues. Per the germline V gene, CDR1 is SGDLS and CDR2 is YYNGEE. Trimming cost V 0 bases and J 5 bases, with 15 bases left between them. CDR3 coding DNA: TGTGCCAGCAGCGTAGATGGAAGGGGCAGCAACGAGCAGTACTTC. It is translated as CASSVDGRGSNEQYF.

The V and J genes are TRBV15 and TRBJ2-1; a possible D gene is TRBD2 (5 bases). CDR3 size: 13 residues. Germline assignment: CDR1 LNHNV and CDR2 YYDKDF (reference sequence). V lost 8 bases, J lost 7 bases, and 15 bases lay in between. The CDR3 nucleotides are TGTGCCACCCGGTCGGGATTGAGGAATGAGCAGTTCTTC. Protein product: CATRSGLRNEQFF.

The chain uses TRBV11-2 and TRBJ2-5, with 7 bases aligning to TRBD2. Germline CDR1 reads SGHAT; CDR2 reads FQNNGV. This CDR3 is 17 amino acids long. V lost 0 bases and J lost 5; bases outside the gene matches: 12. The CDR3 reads CASSLDLGGGTLETQYF. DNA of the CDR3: TGTGCCAGCAGCTTAGATCTCGGCGGGGGAACTCTGGAGACCCAGTACTTC. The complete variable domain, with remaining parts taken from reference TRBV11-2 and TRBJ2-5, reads EAGVAQSPRYKIIEKRQSVAFWCNPISGHATLYWYQQILGQGPKLLIQFQNNGVVDDSQLPKDRFSAERLKGVDSTLKIQPAKLEDSAVYLCASSLDLGGGTLETQYFGPGTRLLVL.

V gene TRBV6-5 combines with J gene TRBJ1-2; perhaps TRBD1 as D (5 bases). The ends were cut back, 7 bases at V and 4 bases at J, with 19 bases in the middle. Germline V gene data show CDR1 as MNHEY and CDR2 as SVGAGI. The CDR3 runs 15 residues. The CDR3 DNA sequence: TGTGCCAGCACCCCGCGGGACCGATCTCCCTATGGCTACACCTTC. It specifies CASTPRDRSPYGYTF.

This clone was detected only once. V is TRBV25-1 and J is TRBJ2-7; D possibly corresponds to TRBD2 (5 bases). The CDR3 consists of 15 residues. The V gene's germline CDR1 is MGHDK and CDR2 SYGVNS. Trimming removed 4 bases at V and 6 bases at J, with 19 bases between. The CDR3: CASSVRVKSRREQYF. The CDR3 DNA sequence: TGTGCCAGCAGTGTGCGGGTGAAGTCTCGACGCGAGCAGTACTTC.

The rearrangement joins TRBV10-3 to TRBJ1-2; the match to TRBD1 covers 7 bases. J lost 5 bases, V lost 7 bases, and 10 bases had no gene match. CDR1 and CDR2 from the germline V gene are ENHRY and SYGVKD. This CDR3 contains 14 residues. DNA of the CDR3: TGTGCCATCACCGGACAGGAGGGAGAATATGGCTACACCTTC. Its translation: CAITGQEGEYGYTF.

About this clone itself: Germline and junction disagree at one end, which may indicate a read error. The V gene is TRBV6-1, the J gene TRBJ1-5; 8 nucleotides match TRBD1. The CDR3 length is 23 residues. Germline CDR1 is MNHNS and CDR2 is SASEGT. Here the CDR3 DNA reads TGTGCCAGCAGGGAAGAACGGCGATTGACTCCCTGGACAGGGAGGGACAGCAATCAGCCCCAGCATTTT. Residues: CASREERRLTPWTGRDSNQPQHF.

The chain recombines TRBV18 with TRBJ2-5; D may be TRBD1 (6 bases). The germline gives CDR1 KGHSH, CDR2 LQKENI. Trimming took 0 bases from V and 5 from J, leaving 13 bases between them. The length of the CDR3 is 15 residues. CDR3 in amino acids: CASSPPTGSTETQYF. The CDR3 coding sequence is TGTGCCAGCTCACCACCAACAGGGTCCACCGAGACCCAGTACTTC.

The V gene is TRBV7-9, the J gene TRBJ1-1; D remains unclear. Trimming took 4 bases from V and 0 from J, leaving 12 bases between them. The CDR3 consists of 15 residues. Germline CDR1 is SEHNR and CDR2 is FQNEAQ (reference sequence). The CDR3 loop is CASSSRGGVNTEAFF. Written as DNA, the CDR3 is TGTGCCAGCAGCTCCCGAGGCGGGGTGAACACTGAAGCTTTCTTT.

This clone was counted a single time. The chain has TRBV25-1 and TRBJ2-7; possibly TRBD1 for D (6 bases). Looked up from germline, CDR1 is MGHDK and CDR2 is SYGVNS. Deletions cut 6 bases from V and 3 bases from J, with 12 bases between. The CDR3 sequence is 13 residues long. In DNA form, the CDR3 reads TGTGCCAGCAGAGACAGGAGCAACTACGAGCAGTACTTC. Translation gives CASRDRSNYEQYF.

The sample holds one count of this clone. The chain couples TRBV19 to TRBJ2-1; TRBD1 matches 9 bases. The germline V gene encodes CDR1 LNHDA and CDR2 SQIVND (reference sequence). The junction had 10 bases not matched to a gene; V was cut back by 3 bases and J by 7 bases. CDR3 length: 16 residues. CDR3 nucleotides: TGTGCCAGTAGTATGGACAGGGGATTGATTGTTAATGAGCAGTTCTTC. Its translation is CASSMDRGLIVNEQFF.

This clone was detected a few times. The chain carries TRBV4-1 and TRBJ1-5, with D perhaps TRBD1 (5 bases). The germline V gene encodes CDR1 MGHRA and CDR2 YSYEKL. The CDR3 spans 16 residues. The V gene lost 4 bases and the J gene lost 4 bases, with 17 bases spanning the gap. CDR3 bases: TGCGCCAGCAGCCGCGCCTCAGGGAGGGAAAATCAGCCCCAGCATTTT. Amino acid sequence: CASSRASGRENQPQHF.

The CDR3 is CASSIPGLATTYNEQFF. The CDR3 bases are TGTGCCAGTAGTATACCCGGACTAGCGACTACCTACAATGAGCAGTTCTTC. J is TRBJ2-1 and V is TRBV19; 9 positions agree with TRBD2. Germline values: CDR1 LNHDA, CDR2 SQIVND (reference sequence). The V and J ends lost 2 bases and 2 bases, in that order; junction bases with no gene match: 7. The CDR3 runs 17 residues.

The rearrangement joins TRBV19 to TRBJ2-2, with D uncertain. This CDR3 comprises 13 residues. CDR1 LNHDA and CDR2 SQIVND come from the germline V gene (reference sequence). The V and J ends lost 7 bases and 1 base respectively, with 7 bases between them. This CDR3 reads CASTNRNTGELFF. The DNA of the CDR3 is TGTGCCAGTACGAACAGGAACACCGGGGAGCTGTTTTTT. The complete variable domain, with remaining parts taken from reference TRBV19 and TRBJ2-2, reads DGGITQSPKYLFRKEGQNVTLSCEQNLNHDAMYWYRQDPGQGLRLIYYSQIVNDFQKGDIAEGYSVSREKKESFPLTVTSAQKNPTAFYLCASTNRNTGELFFGEGSRLTVL.